Each of the 22 T cell receptor beta chains below was sequenced from the same sample in a study of blood T cell repertoires in COVID-19. TCRdb keeps only in-frame clones here, not all; method: immunoSEQ multiplex PCR. This repertoire shows about 70,000 clones, 75% to 80% found once; its top ten account for roughly a sixth. The sample consisted of peripheral blood. Receptors originate from a human donor in a cohort sampled during active COVID-19.

The V call is TRBV3-1 (or the pseudogene TRBV3-2), the J call TRBJ2-5; TRBD1 matches 9 bases. V shed 3 bases, J shed 5 bases, and the junction held 10 bases outside the gene matches. Germline CDR1 reads LGHDT; CDR2 reads YNNKEL (reference sequence). The CDR3 is made up of 16 amino acids. The CDR3 region is CASSHGDRVVGETQYF. In DNA form, the CDR3 reads TGTGCCAGCAGCCATGGGGACAGGGTGGTAGGGGAGACCCAGTACTTC.

The chain combines TRBV7-8 with TRBJ2-7, with D possibly matching TRBD1 (6 bases). The germline gives CDR1 SGHVS, CDR2 FQNEAQ. V lost 1 base, J lost 2 bases, and 15 bases lay in between. The CDR3 spans 16 residues. The CDR3 loop reads CASSLGPLWDTYEQYF. The CDR3 bases are TGTGCCAGCAGCTTAGGGCCTCTTTGGGACACCTACGAGCAGTACTTC.

This chain joins TRBV6-6 and TRBJ1-3; 8 bases map to TRBD1. From germline, CDR1 is MNHNY and CDR2 SVGAGI (reference sequence). The CDR3 covers 16 residues. V dropped 0 bases and J dropped 7; count of bases not matched to a gene: 8. Here the CDR3 reads CASSYSGQGETNTIYF. CDR3 coding DNA: TGTGCCAGCAGTTACTCTGGACAGGGAGAGACGAACACCATATATTTT.

The genes are TRBV27 and TRBJ2-7, with TRBD2 matching over 13 bases. This CDR3 has 16 amino acids. Looked up from germline, CDR1 is MNHEY and CDR2 is SMNVEV (reference sequence). The V and J ends lost 5 bases and 7 bases, in that order; junction bases with no gene match: 11. The CDR3 reads CASSASLAGGPREQYF. In DNA form, the CDR3 reads TGTGCCAGCAGTGCGTCACTAGCGGGAGGGCCGAGAGAGCAGTACTTC.

Concerning this clone: The junction does not match germline at one end; this may be a read error. V gene TRBV12-3 or TRBV12-4 combines with J gene TRBJ1-1; weak D call: TRBD1 (6 bases). The CDR3 consists of 12 residues. As DNA, the CDR3 is TGTGCCAGCAGCCTGGGACAAGCCAGCCACGTCTTT. Protein: CASSLGQASHVF.

The V gene is TRBV2, the J gene TRBJ2-5; 8 bases match TRBD1. The germline V gene has CDR1 SNHLY and CDR2 FYNNEI. The CDR3 has 13 residues. V lost 8 bases and J lost 3; bases outside the gene matches: 5. CDR3 amino acids: CASRKDREETQYF. CDR3 DNA: TGTGCCAGCCGTAAGGACAGGGAAGAGACCCAGTACTTC.

V gene TRBV5-1 combines with J gene TRBJ2-7; perhaps TRBD1 as D (6 bases). CDR1 is SGHRS and CDR2 is YFSETQ in the germline V gene. V lost 0 bases and J lost 7, with 17 bases in between. The CDR3 is made up of 15 amino acids. The CDR3 bases are TGCGCCAGCAGCTTGGACCCACAGGGCCCGGGGGAGCAGTACTTC. Its translation: CASSLDPQGPGEQYF.

V usage is TRBV6-2 or TRBV6-3 and J usage is TRBJ2-1, with 9 bases fitting TRBD2. The CDR3 length is 16 residues. V was pared by 5 bases and J by 5 bases, with 10 bases of the junction left unmatched. Looked up from germline, CDR1 is MNHEY and CDR2 is SVGEGT. The CDR3 sequence is CASSKVAGVVHNEQFF. The CDR3 DNA follows: TGTGCCAGCAGTAAAGTAGCGGGAGTTGTACACAATGAGCAGTTCTTC.

This chain connects TRBV30 to TRBJ2-7; 9 bases align to TRBD2. Germline V gene lookup returns CDR1 GTSNPN and CDR2 SVGIG (reference sequence). The CDR3 spans 13 residues. With V trimmed by 0 bases and J by 6 bases, 3 bases remained unmatched. The DNA of the CDR3 is TGTGCCTGGAGTGTAGTGACTAGCGGCGAGCAGTACTTC. Amino acid sequence: CAWSVVTSGEQYF.

V usage is TRBV12-3 or TRBV12-4 and J usage is TRBJ2-7; no clear D gene. V lost 3 bases, J lost 2 bases, and 8 bases lay in between. The CDR3 has 13 amino acids. CDR3 amino acids: CASSFRRTYEQYF. The CDR3 nucleotides read TGTGCCAGCAGTTTTCGGCGGACCTACGAGCAGTACTTC.

This sequence joins TRBV28 and TRBJ2-7; 11 bases align to TRBD1. The CDR3 has 14 residues. The germline V gene encodes CDR1 MDHEN and CDR2 SYDVKM. The V gene end was trimmed by 10 bases and the J gene end by 3 bases; junction bases not matched to a gene: 8. CDR3 in DNA: TGTGCCAACCCAATAGGGACAGGGGGCTACGAGCAGTACTTC. As protein: CANPIGTGGYEQYF.

In this sample, this clone turned up a few times. V usage is TRBV6-5 and J usage is TRBJ2-5; a weak D match, TRBD1 (5 bases). The V gene lost 5 bases and the J gene lost 4 bases, with 17 bases spanning the gap. The CDR3 totals 15 residues. Germline CDR1 is MNHEY and CDR2 is SVGAGI. The CDR3 bases are TGTGCCAGCAGTCCCCCATTGCAGGGCCGAGAGACCCAGTACTTC. Protein sequence: CASSPPLQGRETQYF.

The chain links TRBV6-2 or TRBV6-3 to TRBJ1-4; 8 nucleotides agree with TRBD1. The CDR3 has 16 amino acids. The V gene end was trimmed by 5 bases and the J gene end by 0 bases; junction bases not matched to a gene: 5. Germline V CDR1 and CDR2: MNHEY, SVGEGT. The CDR3 DNA reads TGTGCCAGCAGTACCCTGGGACAGGCAACTAATGAAAAACTGTTTTTT. This sequence encodes CASSTLGQATNEKLFF.

V gene TRBV7-9 combines with J gene TRBJ2-7; D not resolved. There are 14 residues in the CDR3. V was trimmed by 0 bases and J by 6 bases, leaving 12 bases between them. Germline V gene sequence: CDR1 SEHNR, CDR2 FQNEAQ (reference sequence). The CDR3 nucleotides are TGTGCCAGCAGCTTAGCTAACCAGGATACCGAGCAGTACTTC. Its protein is CASSLANQDTEQYF.

This chain uses TRBV30 with TRBJ2-6; D gene ambiguous. The CDR3 totals 15 residues. Germline V CDR1 and CDR2: GTSNPN, SVGIG (reference sequence). Trimming took 8 bases from V and 0 from J, leaving 14 bases between them. CDR3 loop: CALGGQLSGANVLTF. For the CDR3, the DNA is TGTGCCCTGGGTGGGCAGCTCTCTGGGGCCAACGTCCTGACTTTC.

The chain links TRBV3-1 (or the pseudogene TRBV3-2) to TRBJ1-1; D is unresolved. Between the trimmed V and J ends, which lost 0 bases and 1 base, there was a span of 6 bases. The CDR3 totals 14 residues. Germline V gene sequence: CDR1 LGHDT, CDR2 YNNKEL (reference sequence). This CDR3 is CASSQDRGNTEAFF. CDR3 coding DNA: TGTGCCAGCAGCCAAGATCGGGGGAACACTGAAGCTTTCTTT.

The chain couples TRBV7-6 to TRBJ2-1; maybe TRBD2 (6 bases). Between the trimmed V and J ends, which lost 3 bases and 12 bases, there was a span of 15 bases. Germline V gene sequence: CDR1 SGHVS, CDR2 FNYEAQ. The CDR3 totals 13 residues. The CDR3 here is CASSLAPSSAQFF. In nucleotides, the CDR3 is TGTGCCAGCAGCTTGGCTCCCTCTAGCGCGCAGTTCTTC.

This clone was detected a few times. The chain has TRBV19 and TRBJ1-2, with 7 bases that match TRBD1. V trimming: 5 bases; J trimming: 0 bases; junction bases outside the gene matches: 6. This CDR3 has 15 amino acids. CDR1 is LNHDA and CDR2 is SQIVND in the germline V gene (reference sequence). The CDR3 here is CASSPGTDSNYGYTF. CDR3 coding DNA: TGTGCCAGTAGTCCGGGGACAGATTCTAACTATGGCTACACCTTC.

This clone has more than one count but fewer than ten. The chain has TRBV6-1 and TRBJ2-1, with 11 nucleotides matching TRBD2. The CDR3 loop spans 15 amino acids. CDR1 MNHNS and CDR2 SASEGT come from the germline V gene. With V trimmed by 3 bases and J by 7 bases, 5 bases remained unmatched. CDR3 loop: CASSDRTSGLNEQFF. In nucleotides, the CDR3 is TGTGCCAGCAGTGACCGGACTAGCGGGCTGAATGAGCAGTTCTTC.

V is TRBV6-1 and J is TRBJ2-7; TRBD2 matches at 12 bases. The germline CDR1 and CDR2 sequences are MNHNS and SASEGT. This CDR3 has 15 amino acids. V dropped 3 bases and J dropped 4; count of bases not matched to a gene: 4. CDR3 in DNA: TGTGCCAGCAGTGACGCCGGGACTAGCGGGTACGAGCAGTACTTC. Translating it yields CASSDAGTSGYEQYF.

The rearrangement joins TRBV7-2 to TRBJ2-1, with D unclear. V was clipped by 3 bases and J by 5 bases, with 8 bases between them. This CDR3 region has 13 residues. Germline V CDR1 and CDR2: SGHTA, FQGNSA. CDR3 sequence reads: CASSFSRNNEQFF. CDR3 DNA: TGTGCCAGCAGCTTTAGCAGAAACAATGAGCAGTTCTTC.

The CDR3 coding sequence is TGTGCCAGCAGTCCGGGACAGGGCCGCACAGATACGCAGTATTTT. Its translation: CASSPGQGRTDTQYF. The chain uses TRBV7-8 and TRBJ2-3; TRBD1 matches at 9 bases. V dropped 6 bases and J dropped 1; count of bases not matched to a gene: 5. This CDR3 spans 15 amino acids. Looked up from germline, CDR1 is SGHVS and CDR2 is FQNEAQ. Filled out from reference TRBV7-8 and TRBJ2-3, the complete variable domain reads GAGVSQSPRYKVAKRGQDVALRCDPISGHVSLFWYQQALGQGPEFLTYFQNEAQLDKSGLPSDRFFAERPEGSVSTLKIQRTQQEDSAVYLCASSPGQGRTDTQYFGPGTRLTVL.